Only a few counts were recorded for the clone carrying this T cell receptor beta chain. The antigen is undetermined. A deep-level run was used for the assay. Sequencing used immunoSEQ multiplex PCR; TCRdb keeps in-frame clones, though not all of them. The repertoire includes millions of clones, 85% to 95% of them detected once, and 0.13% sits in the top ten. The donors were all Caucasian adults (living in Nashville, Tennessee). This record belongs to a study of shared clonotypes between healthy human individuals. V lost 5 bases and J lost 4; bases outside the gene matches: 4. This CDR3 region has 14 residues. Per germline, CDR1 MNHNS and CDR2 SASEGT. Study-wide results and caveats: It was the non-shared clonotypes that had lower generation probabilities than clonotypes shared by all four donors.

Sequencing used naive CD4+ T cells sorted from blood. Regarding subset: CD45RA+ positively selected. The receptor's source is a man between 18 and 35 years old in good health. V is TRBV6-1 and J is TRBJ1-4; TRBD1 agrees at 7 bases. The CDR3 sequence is CASSKGQSNEKLFF. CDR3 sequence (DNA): TGTGCCAGCAGTAAGGGACAGAGTAATGAAAAACTGTTTTTT.